Listed here are 21 T cell receptor beta chains from one sample, sequenced in a study of CD8 T cells in Susac syndrome. Reverse transcription of roughly 0.5 to 1 ug RNA was carried out with random hexamers. TCRdb fed the immunoSEQ multiplex PCR reads into MiXCR, producing one record per CDR3 protein. Of hundreds of thousands of distinct CDR3 sequences detected, about 82% appear once; the ten largest clones hold around 0.2%. The sequencing sample was made of CD8+ T cells from PBMCs. These receptors were collected from a human donor with multiple sclerosis.

The J gene is TRBJ2-1, the V gene TRBV7-9; D is possibly TRBD1 (6 bases). CDR1 SEHNR and CDR2 FQNEAQ come from the germline V gene (reference sequence). The CDR3 covers 13 residues. Trimming took off 6 bases at V and 7 bases at J, with 13 bases between the two ends. The CDR3 bases are TGTGCCAGCAGTGGGCTAGGGGGAAATGAGCAGTTCTTC. Amino acids: CASSGLGGNEQFF.

This chain joins TRBV12-3 or TRBV12-4 and TRBJ2-4; tentative D call: TRBD1 (5 bases). This CDR3 has 14 amino acids. Trimming removed 2 bases from V and 14 bases from J, with 19 bases in between. CDR3 bases: TGTGCCAGCAGTTTAAAGGGAAAGACAGATATTGAGTACTTC. Translation: CASSLKGKTDIEYF.

A few counts support this clonotype. The chain links TRBV7-2 to TRBJ1-2; 7 bases map to TRBD1. V lost 5 bases and J lost 1; bases outside the gene matches: 7. CDR3 length: 15 amino acids. Germline V CDR1 and CDR2: SGHTA, FQGNSA. CDR3 DNA: TGTGCCAGCAGCCCCCGGGACAGCCTTAACTATGGCTACACCTTC. Protein sequence: CASSPRDSLNYGYTF.

This sequence joins TRBV6-5 and TRBJ2-7; D might be TRBD1 (6 bases). The CDR3 has 15 amino acids. V shed 2 bases and J shed 4 bases, with 15 bases lying between them. Germline assignment: CDR1 MNHEY and CDR2 SVGAGI. CDR3 sequence: CASSYPSLGGYEQYF. The CDR3 region has the DNA TGTGCCAGCAGTTACCCGAGCTTAGGGGGTTACGAGCAGTACTTC.

This clonotype was counted a single time. V is TRBV25-1 and J is TRBJ2-5, with D perhaps TRBD1 (6 bases). Trimming stripped 6 bases from V and 5 bases from J, with 22 bases between. Looked up from germline, CDR1 is MGHDK and CDR2 is SYGVNS. This CDR3 is built from 16 residues. For the CDR3, the DNA is TGTGCCAGCAGGAGCCCCTGGGACAACCCAGGGGAGACCCAGTACTTC. This translates into CASRSPWDNPGETQYF. Using reference TRBV25-1 and TRBJ2-5 for the parts outside the CDR3, the full variable domain is EADIYQTPRYLVIGTGKKITLECSQTMGHDKMYWYQQDPGMELHLIHYSYGVNSTEKGDLSSESTVSRIRTEHFPLTLESARPSHTSQYLCASRSPWDNPGETQYFGPGTRLLVL.

The chain combines TRBV28 with TRBJ1-2, with 11 bases aligning to TRBD1. CDR1 and CDR2 (germline): MDHEN, SYDVKM. This CDR3 region has 15 residues. J gave up 3 bases and V 5 bases, and 5 bases lay outside the gene matches. For the CDR3, the DNA is TGTGCCAGCAGTCCAGGGACAGGGGGGTACTATGGCTACACCTTC. This encodes CASSPGTGGYYGYTF.

The chain couples TRBV30 to TRBJ2-3; D might be TRBD2 (6 bases). The length of the CDR3 is 17 residues. The V gene's germline CDR1 is GTSNPN and CDR2 SVGIG (reference sequence). V shed 0 bases and J shed 2 bases, with 18 bases lying between them. CDR3 amino acids: CAWSVEGNREFTDTQYF. For the CDR3, the DNA is TGTGCCTGGAGTGTAGAGGGTAATCGGGAGTTCACAGATACGCAGTATTTT.

V and J are TRBV5-4 and TRBJ2-7; D is uncertain. The V gene's germline CDR1 is SGHNT and CDR2 YYREEE (reference sequence). Deletions cut 3 bases from V and 0 bases from J, with 13 bases between. This CDR3 has 15 residues. The CDR3 reads CASSWLTLGSYEQYF. CDR3 nucleotides: TGTGCCAGCAGCTGGCTGACTTTGGGCTCCTACGAGCAGTACTTC.

In its sample, this clonotype was seen once. The chain combines TRBV10-2 with TRBJ2-1; 11 bases align to TRBD2. The trim removed 0 bases at V and 9 bases at J, leaving 4 bases unmatched. This CDR3 comprises 15 residues. Per the germline V gene, CDR1 is WSHSY and CDR2 is SAAADI. CDR3 protein: CASSESLAGGFEQFF. The CDR3 DNA is TGCGCCAGCAGTGAGTCGCTAGCGGGAGGATTTGAGCAGTTCTTC.

The chain combines TRBV4-1 with TRBJ2-1; D may be TRBD2 (5 bases). Germline-derived CDR1 and CDR2 are MGHRA and YSYEKL. The V and J ends lost 0 bases and 4 bases respectively, with 10 bases between them. There are 15 residues in the CDR3. The CDR3 loop is CASSQEERTYNEQFF. The CDR3 nucleotides read TGCGCCAGCAGCCAAGAAGAGCGGACTTACAATGAGCAGTTCTTC.

The chain joins TRBV30 to TRBJ2-2, with D possibly matching TRBD1 (6 bases). Deletions cut 0 bases from V and 5 bases from J, with 13 bases between. Germline loops: CDR1 GTSNPN, CDR2 SVGIG (reference sequence). This CDR3 is built from 15 residues. CDR3 nucleotides: TGTGCCTGGAGTGTGCTACAGGGCGAAACCGGGGAGCTGTTTTTT. The encoded protein is CAWSVLQGETGELFF. The full variable domain, in which reference TRBV30 and TRBJ2-2 provide the parts outside the CDR3, is SQTIHQWPATLVQPVGSPLSLECTVEGTSNPNLYWYRQAAGRGLQLLFYSVGIGQISSEVPQNLSASRPQDRQFILSSKKLLLSDSGFYLCAWSVLQGETGELFFGEGSRLTVL.

The sample holds one count of this clonotype. V usage is TRBV25-1 and J usage is TRBJ2-3, with 7 nucleotides matching TRBD1. Germline loops: CDR1 MGHDK, CDR2 SYGVNS. The CDR3 is made up of 16 amino acids. The V and J ends lost 4 bases and 2 bases, in that order; junction bases with no gene match: 9. The CDR3 sequence is CASSGRVGQATDTQYF. CDR3 nucleotides: TGTGCCAGCAGTGGTAGAGTAGGACAGGCCACAGATACGCAGTATTTT.

V gene TRBV27 combines with J gene TRBJ2-1; 7 positions match TRBD1. The V and J ends lost 8 bases and 9 bases, in that order; junction bases with no gene match: 7. The CDR3 is 12 residues long. Germline lookup yields CDR1 MNHEY and CDR2 SMNVEV (reference sequence). The CDR3 nucleotides read TGTGCCAGCGGAGGCGCAGGGGGTGAGCAGTTCTTC. It encodes CASGGAGGEQFF.

The rearrangement joins TRBV7-9 to TRBJ2-7; D remains unclear. CDR3 length: 12 amino acids. V was trimmed by 1 base and J by 5 bases, leaving 6 bases between them. Germline CDR1 reads SEHNR; CDR2 reads FQNEAQ (reference sequence). CDR3 sequence reads: CASSLDNDEQYF. CDR3 DNA sequence: TGTGCCAGCAGCTTAGACAATGACGAGCAGTACTTC.

V and J are TRBV24-1 and TRBJ2-1; TRBD2 aligns across 11 bases. Germline values: CDR1 KGHDR, CDR2 SFDVKD. Trimming cost V 5 bases and J 10 bases; bases outside gene matches: 15. This CDR3 contains 17 residues. The DNA for the CDR3 is TGTGCCACCAGTGGGTTACTTCTAGCGGGAGGCTTTAGGGAGCAGTTCTTC. Its protein product is CATSGLLLAGGFREQFF.

The chain couples TRBV30 to TRBJ2-1, with D possibly being TRBD1 (6 bases). The V and J ends lost 0 bases and 11 bases respectively, with 11 bases between them. The CDR3 sequence is 12 residues long. Germline CDR1 and CDR2: GTSNPN and SVGIG (reference sequence). The CDR3 DNA follows: TGTGCCTGGAGTGTGAACGGACAGCAGCAGTTCTTC. Protein product: CAWSVNGQQQFF.

The chain couples TRBV4-3 to TRBJ2-1; D unresolved. Germline-derived CDR1 and CDR2 are LGHNA and YSLEER. The CDR3 contains 17 residues. The V end was cut by 0 bases, the J end by 0 bases, with 12 bases between. CDR3 protein: CASSQDRNSPSYNEQFF. In DNA, the CDR3 is TGCGCCAGCAGCCAAGACCGGAACTCGCCCTCCTACAATGAGCAGTTCTTC.

The chain couples TRBV29-1 to TRBJ1-3, with a weak D call TRBD1 (5 bases). CDR3 length: 14 residues. Trimming removed 0 bases from V and 4 bases from J, with 10 bases in between. CDR1 is SQVTM and CDR2 is ANQGSEA in the germline V gene. CDR3 in amino acids: CSVEEAGGGNTIYF. The CDR3 DNA is TGCAGCGTTGAAGAGGCCGGGGGGGGAAACACCATATATTTT. The full variable domain, its missing parts supplied by reference TRBV29-1 and TRBJ1-3, is SAVISQKPSRDICQRGTSLTIQCQVDSQVTMMFWYRQQPGQSLTLIATANQGSEATYESGFVIDKFPISRPNLTFSTLTVSNMSPEDSSIYLCSVEEAGGGNTIYFGEGSWLTVV.

In its sample, this clonotype was seen a few times. The chain links TRBV28 to TRBJ2-7; possibly TRBD2 for D (6 bases). The CDR3 has 17 amino acids. V shed 6 bases and J shed 4 bases, with 25 bases lying between them. Germline CDR1 MDHEN, CDR2 SYDVKM. The CDR3 coding sequence is TGTGCCAGCAGCCCCACCCTCATAGCGGAAGACCTTTACGAGCAGTACTTC. It is translated as CASSPTLIAEDLYEQYF.

The rearrangement joins TRBV2 to TRBJ2-7; the D is unclear. V shed 2 bases and J shed 3 bases, with 8 bases lying between them. Germline lookup yields CDR1 SNHLY and CDR2 FYNNEI. The CDR3 has 13 amino acids. CDR3 sequence reads: CASSESQIYEQYF. The CDR3 DNA is TGTGCCAGCAGTGAAAGCCAAATCTACGAGCAGTACTTC.

This clonotype was found a few times. The chain couples TRBV12-3 or TRBV12-4 to TRBJ2-3; no clear D gene. The CDR3 has 13 residues. The V gene lost 2 bases and the J gene lost 0 bases, with 3 bases spanning the gap. DNA of the CDR3: TGTGCCAGCAGTTTAATTAGCACAGATACGCAGTATTTT. It translates to CASSLISTDTQYF.